This paragraph reports one T cell receptor (beta chain). The sample originates from a study of long-term antiretroviral therapy in people with HIV. Run at survey level, the immunoSEQ assay was version v3.0. Produced via immunoSEQ multiplex PCR; TCRdb's table is partial and in-frame only. In the table there are 20,000 to 30,000 clones, around 85% of which are singletons. Germline V gives CDR1 SGHRS, CDR2 YFSETQ. This CDR3 is built from 14 residues. Between the trimmed V and J ends, which lost 3 bases and 4 bases, there was a span of 13 bases. The chain combines TRBV5-1 with TRBJ1-1; weak D call: TRBD1 (6 bases). The sequencing used unsorted PBMCs, collected 4.7 to 5 years after starting antiretroviral therapy. This clonotype was obtained from a middle-aged man with HIV. The CDR3 region is CASSWSGGTTEAFF. The CDR3 nucleotides are TGCGCCAGCAGCTGGAGCGGGGGCACCACTGAAGCTTTCTTT.